The next 16 T cell receptor beta chains were all read from a single sample in a study of CD8+ T cells in alopecia areata. cDNA prepared by RNA extraction and subsequent reverse transcription served as the template for sequencing. This table comes from immunoSEQ multiplex PCR, and its TCRdb copy is limited to in-frame clones, with some not included. The repertoire holds hundreds of thousands of clones, with 50% to 60% as singletons. The input for sequencing was CD4+ T cells sorted from blood, taken at week 0. These TCRs come from a human donor with alopecia areata.

The genes are TRBV14 and TRBJ1-4, with D hard to call. The CDR3 has 16 residues. V lost 1 base, J lost 0 bases, and 9 bases lay in between. Germline-derived CDR1 and CDR2 are SGHDN and FVKESK. CDR3 loop: CASSQVLRSTNEKLFF. The CDR3 DNA reads TGTGCCAGCAGCCAAGTGTTGAGGTCAACTAATGAAAAACTGTTTTTT. The variable domain in full, with the rest retrieved from reference TRBV14 and TRBJ1-4, is EAGVTQFPSHSVIEKGQTVTLRCDPISGHDNLYWYRRVMGKEIKFLLHFVKESKQDESGMPNNRFLAERTGGTYSTLKVQPAELEDSGVYFCASSQVLRSTNEKLFFGSGTQLSVL.

The rearrangement joins TRBV6-1 to TRBJ1-5; TRBD1 agrees at 7 bases. The V segment lost 6 bases and the J segment 0 bases; nucleotides outside the gene matches: 5. CDR3 length equals 15 residues. Germline lookup yields CDR1 MNHNS and CDR2 SASEGT. Here the CDR3 reads CASSRGEYSNQPQHF. The CDR3 DNA reads as TGTGCCAGCAGCAGGGGGGAGTATAGCAATCAGCCCCAGCATTTT.

This clone was recorded once. This chain connects TRBV30 to TRBJ1-5; TRBD1 might be the D (5 bases). Germline V gene sequence: CDR1 GTSNPN, CDR2 SVGIG (reference sequence). Trimming shortened V by 0 bases and J by 7 bases, and 16 bases separated the two germline ends. The CDR3 has 15 residues. For the CDR3, the DNA is TGTGCCTGGAGTGTAAGCACCGGGGGTAACCAGCCCCAGCATTTT. This sequence encodes CAWSVSTGGNQPQHF.

V is TRBV29-1 and J is TRBJ2-4; D gene ambiguous. Germline CDR1 SQVTM, CDR2 ANQGSEA. CDR3 length equals 17 residues. The germline V and J ends were trimmed by 4 bases and 1 base, with 20 bases remaining between them. In nucleotides, the CDR3 is TGCAGCGTTGTGGCAGAGAATATCCGCCGGGCCAAAAACATTCAGTACTTC. Encoded protein: CSVVAENIRRAKNIQYF. The full variable domain, completed using reference TRBV29-1 and TRBJ2-4, is SAVISQKPSRDICQRGTSLTIQCQVDSQVTMMFWYRQQPGQSLTLIATANQGSEATYESGFVIDKFPISRPNLTFSTLTVSNMSPEDSSIYLCSVVAENIRRAKNIQYFGAGTRLSVL.

This chain uses TRBV7-2 with TRBJ2-5; D remains ambiguous. Trimming removed 4 bases at V and 12 bases at J, with 21 bases between. The CDR3 is 14 residues long. Germline V gene lookup returns CDR1 SGHTA and CDR2 FQGNSA. The CDR3: CASSSPPGTHNKYF. The CDR3 region has the DNA TGTGCCAGCAGCTCTCCACCCGGAACCCACAATAAGTACTTC.

The DNA for the CDR3 is TGCGCCAGCAGCCAAGGAGCCCCTTTCAATCAGCCCCAGCATTTT. Residues: CASSQGAPFNQPQHF. The chain employs TRBV4-1 and TRBJ1-5, with no clear D. The V and J ends lost 1 base and 3 bases respectively, with 10 bases between them. Per the germline V gene, CDR1 is MGHRA and CDR2 is YSYEKL. The CDR3 length is 15 residues.

In this sample, this clone turned up once. J is TRBJ1-5 and V is TRBV6-1; D not certain. This CDR3 contains 15 residues. V dropped 2 bases and J dropped 0 bases, with 8 bases sitting between them. Germline V lookup: CDR1 MNHNS, CDR2 SASEGT. CDR3 in amino acids: CASSEFPGSNQPQHF. The CDR3 DNA reads as TGTGCCAGCAGTGAATTCCCGGGTAGCAATCAGCCCCAGCATTTT.

A few counts support this clone. The CDR3 spells CSVQPGLNYEQYF. CDR3 bases: TGCAGCGTTCAACCGGGACTCAACTACGAGCAGTACTTC. The chain carries TRBV29-1 and TRBJ2-7, with D perhaps matching TRBD2 (6 bases). The length of the CDR3 is 13 residues. Germline V gene lookup returns CDR1 SQVTM and CDR2 ANQGSEA. The V end was cut by 5 bases, the J end by 3 bases, with 14 bases between.

The V and J genes are TRBV29-1 and TRBJ1-4; D is unclear. With 6 bases removed from V and 7 bases from J, the gap between germline ends came to 12 bases. Germline CDR1 and CDR2: SQVTM and ANQGSEA. This CDR3 is 12 amino acids long. CDR3 nucleotide sequence: TGCAGCGTGGGGTTTTTTGGTGAAAAACTGTTTTTT. Protein sequence: CSVGFFGEKLFF.

The J gene is TRBJ2-6, the V gene TRBV25-1, with no clear D. V shed 4 bases and J shed 1 base, with 5 bases lying between them. The germline gives CDR1 MGHDK, CDR2 SYGVNS. The CDR3 runs 14 residues. The CDR3 coding sequence is TGTGCCAGCAGTGGGTTTTCTGGGGCCAACGTCCTGACTTTC. It is translated as CASSGFSGANVLTF.

CDR3 sequence (DNA): TGCAGTGCTAGGAAGGGAGAGACCCAGTACTTC. As protein: CSARKGETQYF. This chain joins TRBV20-1 and TRBJ2-5; no reliable D call. Germline CDR1 and CDR2: DFQATT and SNEGSKA (reference sequence). The CDR3 has 11 amino acids. Trimming left V 3 bases short and J 4 bases short, with 6 bases between.

The chain recombines TRBV27 with TRBJ2-7; 7 bases align to TRBD1. With 2 bases clipped from V and 2 bases from J, the junction kept 6 bases outside the gene matches. The length of the CDR3 is 15 residues. CDR1 is MNHEY and CDR2 is SMNVEV in the germline V gene (reference sequence). CDR3 in amino acids: CASSLRYRGTYEQYF. In DNA form, the CDR3 reads TGTGCCAGCAGTTTAAGGTACAGGGGTACCTACGAGCAGTACTTC.

V is TRBV6-1 and J is TRBJ2-7; D call uncertain. This CDR3 region has 15 residues. Trimming shortened V by 3 bases and J by 1 base, and 13 bases separated the two germline ends. In germline, CDR1 is MNHNS, CDR2 SASEGT. CDR3 DNA: TGTGCCAGCAGTGATGGTTTTGGGTTTTCCTACGAGCAGTACTTC. Protein product: CASSDGFGFSYEQYF.

The chain combines TRBV30 with TRBJ2-7; D possibly matches TRBD1 or TRBD2 (6 bases each). The germline V gene encodes CDR1 GTSNPN and CDR2 SVGIG (reference sequence). V was pared by 5 bases and J by 2 bases, with 19 bases between. The CDR3 runs to 15 residues. The CDR3 loop reads CAWRPHRAGTYEQYF. CDR3 in DNA: TGTGCCTGGCGACCTCACAGGGCGGGAACCTACGAGCAGTACTTC.

The rearrangement links TRBV11-2 to TRBJ2-7, with a possible D match to TRBD2 (5 bases). The CDR3 runs to 16 residues. V was trimmed by 5 bases and J by 0 bases, leaving 17 bases between them. Germline-derived CDR1 and CDR2 are SGHAT and FQNNGV. In DNA, the CDR3 is TGTGCCAGCAGCCGGAGGAGGACCCAATACTCCTACGAGCAGTACTTC. As protein: CASSRRRTQYSYEQYF.

This clone was observed a handful of times. J is TRBJ2-3 and V is TRBV7-9; TRBD1 matches 7 bases. This CDR3 is built from 17 residues. The junction had 13 bases not matched to a gene; V was cut back by 5 bases and J by 2 bases. Per the germline V gene, CDR1 is SEHNR and CDR2 is FQNEAQ (reference sequence). DNA for the CDR3: TGTGCCAGCAGCCGCTTCGTTTGGACAGGACCCACAGATACGCAGTATTTT. Protein: CASSRFVWTGPTDTQYF.